The 32 T cell receptor beta chains given below trace back to one sample, sequenced in a study of graft-versus-host responses after intestinal transplantation. Their target antigens are unknown. Repertoires were generated with immunoSEQ multiplex PCR, while TCRdb's copy carries only in-frame clones and drops some. The sample shows some 110,000 clones, 90% to 95% of them seen only once. Sequences were derived from unstimulated CD4+ T cells sorted from spleen or lymph node cells, sampled before transplant. Receptors were obtained from a human donor who was the organ donor for an intestinal transplant.

This clone was counted a single time. The genes are TRBV28 and TRBJ1-1; D possibly corresponds to TRBD1 (5 bases). Looked up from germline, CDR1 is MDHEN and CDR2 is SYDVKM. The V end lost 5 bases, the J end lost 2 bases, and 12 bases lay between the germline ends. CDR3 length: 14 amino acids. The CDR3 here is CASSPPGHNTEAFF. For the CDR3, the DNA is TGTGCCAGCAGTCCTCCTGGACATAACACTGAAGCTTTCTTT.

The chain joins TRBV6-6 to TRBJ1-5; no reliable D call. Trimming took 3 bases from V and 0 from J, leaving 9 bases between them. CDR3 length equals 15 residues. Germline CDR1 MNHNY, CDR2 SVGAGI (reference sequence). The CDR3 DNA follows: TGTGCCAGCAGTTATGGGGAGTATAGCAATCAGCCCCAGCATTTT. Residues: CASSYGEYSNQPQHF.

The chain employs TRBV11-2 and TRBJ2-3; 7 bases line up with TRBD2. CDR1 and CDR2 (germline): SGHAT, FQNNGV. Trimming cost V 5 bases and J 5 bases; bases outside gene matches: 19. This CDR3 is 18 amino acids long. CDR3 sequence: CASSALPPLAEVIDTQYF. The CDR3, as DNA: TGTGCCAGCAGCGCCCTACCCCCTCTAGCGGAGGTGATAGATACGCAGTATTTT.

The chain uses TRBV19 and TRBJ2-2, with D maybe TRBD2 (6 bases). There are 14 residues in the CDR3. Germline loops: CDR1 LNHDA, CDR2 SQIVND (reference sequence). Deletions cut 5 bases from V and 4 bases from J, with 11 bases between. CDR3 sequence (DNA): TGTGCCAGTAGTCGGCAGGGAGGCACCGGGGAGCTGTTTTTT. It specifies CASSRQGGTGELFF.

This clone showed up just a few times. This sequence joins TRBV5-1 and TRBJ1-2; a weak D match, TRBD1 (6 bases). Trimming stripped 0 bases from V and 3 bases from J, with 12 bases between. The CDR3 has 15 residues. Germline CDR1 reads SGHRS; CDR2 reads YFSETQ. CDR3 sequence: CASSLVRGRDYGYTF. The CDR3 coding sequence is TGCGCCAGCAGCTTGGTACGGGGGCGCGACTATGGCTACACCTTC. The full variable domain, completed using reference TRBV5-1 and TRBJ1-2, is KAGVTQTPRYLIKTRGQQVTLSCSPISGHRSVSWYQQTPGQGLQFLFEYFSETQRNKGNFPGRFSGRQFSNSRSEMNVSTLELGDSALYLCASSLVRGRDYGYTFGSGTRLTVV.

The chain couples TRBV9 to TRBJ1-4, with TRBD1 matching over 7 bases. This CDR3 region has 18 residues. Germline V CDR1 and CDR2: SGDLS, YYNGEE. V lost 4 bases and J lost 0; bases outside the gene matches: 12. CDR3 in DNA: TGTGCCAGCAGCCCCTACCCCACCGGGACAGCAACTAATGAAAAACTGTTTTTT. Translated, it gives CASSPYPTGTATNEKLFF.

The genes are TRBV7-9 and TRBJ1-4; 11 positions agree with TRBD1. The ends lost 5 bases at V and 0 bases at J; junction bases unmatched: 11. CDR3 length: 19 amino acids. CDR1 and CDR2 (germline): SEHNR, FQNEAQ (reference sequence). The CDR3 nucleotides are TGTGCCAGCAGCCAGGGACAGGGGGTCCGAGTTGCAACTAATGAAAAACTGTTTTTT. Protein: CASSQGQGVRVATNEKLFF.

CDR3 loop: CASSLAETISSYEQYF. CDR3 in DNA: TGTGCCAGCAGCTTAGCCGAGACAATTAGCTCCTACGAGCAGTACTTC. The gene calls are TRBV7-2 and TRBJ2-7; D remains ambiguous. Trimming left V 0 bases short and J 0 bases short, with 12 bases between. The CDR3 runs 16 residues. Looked up from germline, CDR1 is SGHTA and CDR2 is FQGNSA. Full variable domain (outside the CDR3, taken from reference TRBV7-2 and TRBJ2-7): GAGVSQSPSNKVTEKGKDVELRCDPISGHTALYWYRQSLGQGLEFLIYFQGNSAPDKSGLPSDRFSAERTGGSVSTLTIQRTQQEDSAVYLCASSLAETISSYEQYFGPGTRLTVT.

V gene TRBV6-1 combines with J gene TRBJ1-2; tentatively, D is TRBD1 (5 bases). The CDR3 consists of 15 residues. CDR1 MNHNS and CDR2 SASEGT come from the germline V gene. The V gene lost 7 bases and the J gene lost 4 bases, with 19 bases spanning the gap. The DNA of the CDR3 is TGTGCCAGCACGCCGGCAGGGCGGGAACTCTATGGCTACACCTTC. This gives the protein CASTPAGRELYGYTF.

The chain carries TRBV5-1 and TRBJ2-7; 11 nucleotides align to TRBD2. Germline trimming cut 4 bases from V and 1 base from J; bases unmatched to any gene: 4. The CDR3 sequence is 15 residues long. CDR1 is SGHRS, CDR2 YFSETQ, per germline. In DNA form, the CDR3 reads TGCGCCAGCAGCCCCTGGACTAGCGGGTCCTACGAGCAGTACTTC. Translating gives CASSPWTSGSYEQYF.

The chain joins TRBV6-5 to TRBJ2-7, with D perhaps TRBD2 (6 bases). The CDR3 has 13 amino acids. Germline V gene data show CDR1 as MNHEY and CDR2 as SVGAGI. Trimming took off 0 bases at V and 4 bases at J, with 7 bases between the two ends. Here the CDR3 DNA reads TGTGCCAGCAGTTACTCCCGGGGGTACGAGCAGTACTTC. This sequence encodes CASSYSRGYEQYF.

This clone was recorded only once. The DNA of the CDR3 is TGTGCCAGCAGCTTAGGCCCAGTTCCGCAGTATTTT. Amino acids: CASSLGPVPQYF. This chain joins TRBV11-2 and TRBJ2-3; D unclear. CDR1 SGHAT and CDR2 FQNNGV come from the germline V gene. This CDR3 is built from 12 residues. The V and J ends lost 1 base and 10 bases respectively, with 9 bases between them.

The V call is TRBV5-6, the J call TRBJ1-1; 7 bases align to TRBD1. The CDR3 has 15 amino acids. V gave up 4 bases and J gave up 4 bases; unmatched junction bases: 10. Germline V gene data show CDR1 as SGHDT and CDR2 as YYEEEE. The CDR3 DNA follows: TGTGCCAGCAGCCCCGGGACAGCGGGGGGCACTGAAGCTTTCTTT. It codes for CASSPGTAGGTEAFF.

This sequence joins TRBV28 and TRBJ2-6; tentative D call: TRBD2 (6 bases). The V end was cut by 5 bases, the J end by 0 bases, with 8 bases between. The CDR3 has 15 residues. CDR1 and CDR2 from the germline V gene are MDHEN and SYDVKM. The CDR3 nucleotides read TGTGCCAGCAGTAGGGGACTCTCTGGGGCCAACGTCCTGACTTTC. This encodes CASSRGLSGANVLTF.

The chain carries TRBV5-1 and TRBJ2-3; weak D call: TRBD1 (5 bases). The CDR3 contains 13 residues. Germline CDR1 reads SGHRS; CDR2 reads YFSETQ. The germline V and J ends were trimmed by 0 bases and 3 bases, with 5 bases remaining between them. CDR3 DNA sequence: TGCGCCAGCAGCTTGGAGGGGACAGATACGCAGTATTTT. It yields the protein CASSLEGTDTQYF. Based on the CDR3 plus reference TRBV5-1 and TRBJ2-3, the full variable domain is KAGVTQTPRYLIKTRGQQVTLSCSPISGHRSVSWYQQTPGQGLQFLFEYFSETQRNKGNFPGRFSGRQFSNSRSEMNVSTLELGDSALYLCASSLEGTDTQYFGPGTRLTVL.

This sequence joins TRBV2 and TRBJ2-7, with 7 bases identical to TRBD2. Looked up from germline, CDR1 is SNHLY and CDR2 is FYNNEI. The CDR3 totals 15 residues. With 6 bases clipped from V and 3 bases from J, the junction kept 11 bases outside the gene matches. CDR3 bases: TGTGCCAGCAGAGGAAAAGCGGGGCCCCACTACGAGCAGTACTTC. Amino acid sequence: CASRGKAGPHYEQYF.

The V and J genes are TRBV7-3 and TRBJ2-1, with 15 bases fitting TRBD2. The germline V gene has CDR1 SGHTA and CDR2 FQGTGA. J gave up 4 bases and V 5 bases, and 12 bases lay outside the gene matches. This CDR3 comprises 19 residues. Written as DNA, the CDR3 is TGTGCCAGCAGCCCGAGGACTAGCGGGAGGGCCGCGACATACAATGAGCAGTTCTTC. This translates into CASSPRTSGRAATYNEQFF.

J is TRBJ2-7 and V is TRBV4-3; D call uncertain. This CDR3 comprises 15 residues. Trimming removed 1 base from V and 3 bases from J, with 13 bases in between. CDR1 is LGHNA and CDR2 is YSLEER in the germline V gene. This chain's CDR3 is CASSQVADPVYEQYF. The DNA of the CDR3 is TGCGCCAGCAGCCAAGTGGCGGACCCAGTCTACGAGCAGTACTTC.

Note on this clone: Germline and junction disagree at one end, which may indicate a read error. The chain carries TRBV2 and TRBJ2-7; TRBD1 matches at 7 bases. This CDR3 has 12 amino acids. Germline V gives CDR1 SNHLY, CDR2 FYNNEI. The CDR3 sequence: CASSRTGYGQYF. The CDR3 DNA sequence: TGTGCCAGTAGCCGGACAGGTTACGGGCAGTACTTC.

A single count supports this clone. An end of the junction does not agree with germline; a read error may underlie this. The chain combines TRBV4-1 with TRBJ2-1, with TRBD1 matching 10 bases. Germline CDR1 is MGHRA and CDR2 is YSYEKL. This CDR3 comprises 16 residues. In DNA, the CDR3 is TGCGCCAGCAGCCAAGATAGAGGCCGGGACAGGGGTTTTCCAGTCTTC. It codes for CASSQDRGRDRGFPVF.

This chain uses TRBV5-1 with TRBJ1-2; possible D gene TRBD1, 5 bases. The V end lost 0 bases, the J end lost 4 bases, and 7 bases lay between the germline ends. This CDR3 spans 13 amino acids. Germline V gene data show CDR1 as SGHRS and CDR2 as YFSETQ. The CDR3 protein is CASSLEGIYGYTF. In DNA, the CDR3 is TGCGCCAGCAGCTTGGAGGGGATCTATGGCTACACCTTC.

The J gene is TRBJ2-3, the V gene TRBV4-2, with D perhaps matching TRBD2 (6 bases). This CDR3 is 17 amino acids long. Germline CDR1 is LGHNA and CDR2 is YNFKEQ. Trimming pared 1 base from V and 0 bases from J, leaving 14 bases between. CDR3 in amino acids: CASSQVGASGSTDTQYF. The DNA for the CDR3 is TGTGCCAGCAGCCAAGTAGGGGCAAGCGGGAGCACAGATACGCAGTATTTT.

The chain is built from TRBV18 and TRBJ1-5; D is ambiguous. V was clipped by 2 bases and J by 3 bases, with 11 bases between them. Germline lookup yields CDR1 KGHSH and CDR2 LQKENI. The CDR3 contains 15 residues. The CDR3 DNA reads as TGTGCCAGCTCACCATATGAAGGGTACAATCAGCCCCAGCATTTT. Translating gives CASSPYEGYNQPQHF.

J is TRBJ2-7 and V is TRBV5-1; 9 bases align to TRBD2. The CDR3 has 18 residues. Trimming at V came to 7 bases and at J to 3 bases, leaving 20 bases not matched to a gene. The germline V gene encodes CDR1 SGHRS and CDR2 YFSETQ. CDR3 nucleotide sequence: TGCGCCAGCCCTCTCCCGAGGCTAGCGGGACCTAGAAACTACGAGCAGTACTTC. This translates into CASPLPRLAGPRNYEQYF.

J is TRBJ2-2 and V is TRBV7-3, with 7 bases matching TRBD2. J was trimmed by 1 base and V by 0 bases; bases with no gene match: 2. The CDR3 has 16 amino acids. From germline, CDR1 is SGHTA and CDR2 FQGTGA. CDR3 bases: TGTGCCAGCAGCTTAACTCCTAGCGGGAACACCGGGGAGCTGTTTTTT. Its translation: CASSLTPSGNTGELFF. The full variable domain, rest sourced from reference TRBV7-3 and TRBJ2-2, is GAGVSQTPSNKVTEKGKYVELRCDPISGHTALYWYRQSLGQGPEFLIYFQGTGAADDSGLPNDRFFAVRPEGSVSTLKIQRTERGDSAVYLCASSLTPSGNTGELFFGEGSRLTVL.

V gene TRBV6-1 combines with J gene TRBJ1-2, with 8 bases that match TRBD1. V lost 6 bases, J lost 7 bases, and 10 bases stayed unmatched. The CDR3 has 14 residues. Germline V lookup: CDR1 MNHNS, CDR2 SASEGT. The CDR3 region is CASRLTGVVSGYTF. CDR3 sequence (DNA): TGTGCCAGCAGACTGACAGGGGTCGTGAGTGGCTACACCTTC.

This clone was observed once. The chain carries TRBV29-1 and TRBJ1-1; TRBD1 might be the D (5 bases). The CDR3 is 13 amino acids. CDR1 and CDR2 (germline): SQVTM, ANQGSEA. V lost 6 bases and J lost 4, with 15 bases in between. CDR3 sequence reads: CSVAWQGPTEAFF. CDR3 bases: TGCAGCGTCGCTTGGCAGGGTCCCACTGAAGCTTTCTTT.

The chain is built from TRBV19 and TRBJ1-2; D perhaps matches TRBD1 (5 bases). The CDR3 is 13 amino acids. V lost 9 bases and J 2 bases, leaving 13 bases between the germline ends. Looked up from germline, CDR1 is LNHDA and CDR2 is SQIVND (reference sequence). The CDR3 nucleotides read TGTGCCAGCCACGACAGTCCCAACTATGGCTACACCTTC. This sequence encodes CASHDSPNYGYTF.

This clone was seen only a few times. V and J are TRBV20-1 and TRBJ2-7; no firm D call. Trimming removed 6 bases at V and 2 bases at J, with 8 bases between. CDR1 DFQATT and CDR2 SNEGSKA come from the germline V gene (reference sequence). This CDR3 has 11 amino acids. In nucleotides, the CDR3 is TGCAGTGCCACAGAGACCTACGAGCAGTACTTC. Translated: CSATETYEQYF.

The chain employs TRBV5-1 and TRBJ2-3, with D maybe TRBD2 (5 bases). V was shortened by 0 bases and J by 0 bases, with 8 bases between the two germline ends. Germline loops: CDR1 SGHRS, CDR2 YFSETQ. The CDR3 is 15 amino acids. The DNA for the CDR3 is TGCGCCAGCAGCTTGGGAGGGAGCAGCACAGATACGCAGTATTTT. Its translation: CASSLGGSSTDTQYF.

The chain is built from TRBV11-2 and TRBJ1-5; D remains unclear. Germline values: CDR1 SGHAT, CDR2 FQNNGV. This CDR3 contains 19 residues. V was pared by 4 bases and J by 0 bases, with 22 bases between. CDR3 loop: CASSWNTGPYDYSNQPQHF. CDR3 bases: TGTGCCAGCAGCTGGAATACTGGACCGTACGACTATAGCAATCAGCCCCAGCATTTT.

The CDR3 region is CASSHGTSAYNEQFF. The DNA for the CDR3 is TGTGCCAGCAGCCACGGGACGTCAGCTTACAATGAGCAGTTCTTC. V gene TRBV7-3 combines with J gene TRBJ2-1; either TRBD1 or TRBD2 may supply D (5 bases each). The CDR3 sequence is 15 residues long. The germline V and J ends were trimmed by 5 bases and 4 bases, with 15 bases remaining between them. Germline CDR1 and CDR2: SGHTA and FQGTGA.